This TCR beta chain is from a study of blood T cell repertoires in COVID-19 (dated by TCRdb to 2020 to 2022). For context, the study as a whole: Collaborator samples came from the United States, Italy and Spain and covered acute and convalescent phases of COVID-19. The prospective study material was composed of cDNA or gDNA derived from T cells, B-cell-depleted T cells, or PBMCs. Subjects who had been exposed to COVID-19, were actively infected with it, or had recovered from it provided the deeply sampled blood TCRbeta repertoires that made up the dataset. A freely available public database, intended as a resource for researchers studying the immune response to SARS-CoV-2, is where the repertoires were released. Samples came from the ongoing ImmuneRACE study (first 160 participants) plus 1,254 subjects from 6 global collaborators. Sample metadata almost always included a de-identified subject ID, COVID-19 status, age in years and sex. Where available, HLA class I and class II types were taken from metadata supplied by the sample provider and were not determined by assay-based typing. General conclusions and limits of the study: How much clinical and demographic metadata was included differed by source and by participant, and the metadata was provided uncurated.

Comment on this clone: Its binding antigen is unknown. No base-level quality is on record; no much larger clone is a single base apart.

Each collaborating institution followed its own protocols to collect whole blood in K2EDTA tubes. For TCRbeta analysis, collaborators shipped samples in one of three forms: frozen whole blood, isolated PBMCs, or DNA extracted from either of those sample types. V loses 1 base of germline sequence and J loses 9 bases, and the interval between the two ends is 16 bases. In the germline V gene, CDR1 corresponds to SGHTA and CDR2 to FQGNSA. Measured from the cysteine to the phenylalanine, the CDR3 is 16 residues long. CDR3 DNA is the only sequence kept; it has 48 bases, read in frame from the first base. The immunoSEQ Assay, a bias-controlled multiplex PCR, was used to amplify TCRbeta CDR3 regions from genomic DNA. On the authors' methods: The number of nucleated cells in each sample was estimated by amplification of reference gene primers within the assay. To quantify the absolute abundance of each unique TCRbeta CDR3 rearrangement, sequence reads were collapsed and filtered. For each sample, productive Simpson clonality was calculated as the square root of Simpson's diversity index over productive rearrangements. As stored in TCRdb, this immuneACCESS dataset retains in-frame rearrangements with V and J assigned. A fraction of the clones does not appear; measured against another copy, unresolved V genes explain less than half of the discrepancy, and the remainder lacks a known reason. That table is the source of V, J and clone size, and D and trimming were worked out from the DNA. This sample lists about 210,000 clones; roughly four fifths were detected once. Approximately 12% of the sample belongs to the ten largest clones.

The chain was built from TRBV7-2 and TRBJ1-6; no D gene is confidently identified. Input material: peripheral blood. The source is a woman aged 40 to 50 with acute or convalescent COVID-19. The CDR3 here reads CASSLGPILAGSPLHF. The DNA sequence follows: TGTGCCAGCAGCTTAGGGCCCATCCTCGCGGGTTCACCCCTCCACTTT.